This T cell receptor beta chain was recorded in a study of blood T cells in healthy people across ages. Study-wide findings and caveats: With age, beta diversity per million T cells declined roughly linearly, significantly by 40. Underestimates were what the diversity estimates from one million T cells were considered to be.

Trimming took off 2 bases at V and 0 bases at J, with 8 bases between the two ends. The CDR3 runs to 15 residues. Germline CDR1 and CDR2: SNHLY and FYNNEI. Concerning this clonotype itself: No antigen is known for it.

Each sample provided at least 6 micrograms of extracted total RNA. Next came a second PCR, run for about 6 to 11 cycles, which used a sample-barcoded 5' primer along with a J-beta primer mix. Each of the cDNA molecules was tagged by a template-switch adaptor with 12 random nucleotides. Each CDR3 protein is one row after TCRdb ran MiXCR on the 5' RACE reads. This table holds 1,300,000 or so distinct CDR3 sequences, approximately 60% found once. The clonotype originates from a man between 18 and 35 years old in good health. The sample comprised blood. The rearrangement uses TRBV2 and TRBJ1-5; D is unresolved. The CDR3 nucleotides read TGTGCCAGCAGTGAATGGGGTCTTAGCAATCAGCCCCAGCATTTT. Translating it yields CASSEWGLSNQPQHF.